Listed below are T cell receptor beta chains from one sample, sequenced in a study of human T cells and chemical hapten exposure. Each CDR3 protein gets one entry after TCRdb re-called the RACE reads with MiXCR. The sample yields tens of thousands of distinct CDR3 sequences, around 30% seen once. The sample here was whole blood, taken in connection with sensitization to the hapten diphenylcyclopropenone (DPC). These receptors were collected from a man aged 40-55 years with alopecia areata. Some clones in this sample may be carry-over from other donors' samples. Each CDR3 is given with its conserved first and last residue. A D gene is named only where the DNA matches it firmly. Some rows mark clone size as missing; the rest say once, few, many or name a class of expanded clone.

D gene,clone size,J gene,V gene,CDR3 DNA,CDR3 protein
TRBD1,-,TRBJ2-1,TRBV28,TGTGCCAGCAGGGACAGGGCTTCCTACAATGAGCAGTTCTTC,CASRDRASYNEQFF
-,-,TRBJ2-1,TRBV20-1,TGCAGTGCTCAGAATGGACCGGAGCAGTTCTTC,CSAQNGPEQFF
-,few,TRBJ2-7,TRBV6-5,TGTGCCAGCAGTTACTCGACGGGGTGGGAGCAGTACTTC,CASSYSTGWEQYF
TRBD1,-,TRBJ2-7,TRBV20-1,TGCAGTGCTAGAGATCCAGGACAGGGGTTCTACGAGCAGTACTTC,CSARDPGQGFYEQYF
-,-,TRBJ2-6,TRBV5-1,TGCGCCAGCAGACACTCTTCCGCGTCAGGGGCCAACGTCCTGACTTTC,CASRHSSASGANVLTF
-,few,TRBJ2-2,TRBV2,TGTGCCAGCAGCAACGGAGGGCCGGGCACCGGGGAGCTGTTTTTT,CASSNGGPGTGELFF
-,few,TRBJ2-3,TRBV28,TGTGCCAGCATGAGGGGCCCAGATACGCAGTATTTT,CASMRGPDTQYF
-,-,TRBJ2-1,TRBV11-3,TGTGCCAGCAGCCTGGGACCCCGAAGGGAGCAGTTCTTC,CASSLGPRREQFF
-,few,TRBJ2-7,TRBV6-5,TGTGCCAGCAGTTCCGGGCGGCAGCAGTACTTC,CASSSGRQQYF
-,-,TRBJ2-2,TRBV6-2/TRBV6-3,TGTGCCAGCAGTTACGATATCGGCGGGGCGAACTCCGGGGAGCTGTTTTTT,CASSYDIGGANSGELFF
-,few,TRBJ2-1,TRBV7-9,TGTGCCAGCAGCTTATCAGGGGTGAATGAGCAGTTCTTC,CASSLSGVNEQFF
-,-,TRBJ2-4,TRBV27,TGTGCCAGCAGTTCCTCTCCCCCCAAAAACATTCAGTACTTC,CASSSSPPKNIQYF
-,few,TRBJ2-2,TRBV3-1,TGTGCCAGCAGCCAAGGAGACAGAAACACCGGGGAGCTGTTTTTT,CASSQGDRNTGELFF
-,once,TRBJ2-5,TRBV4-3,TGCGCCAGCAGCCAAGATCAGGGGCAGGGGGAGACCCAGTACTTC,CASSQDQGQGETQYF
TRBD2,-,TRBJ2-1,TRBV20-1,TGCAGTGGAAGGACTAGCGGGCACTACAATGAGCAGTTCTTC,CSGRTSGHYNEQFF
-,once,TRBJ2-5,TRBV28,TGTGCCAGCAGTTTAATCGGGGGAGGGGGTCAAGAGACCCAGTACTTC,CASSLIGGGGQETQYF
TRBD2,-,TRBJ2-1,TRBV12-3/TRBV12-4,TGTGCCAGCAGTTTTCGACTAGCGGGAGGGAGGCGGTTCTTC,CASSFRLAGGRRFF
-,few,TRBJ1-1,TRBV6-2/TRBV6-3,TGTGCCAGCACCTCTCTCGGAGGGAACACTGAAGCTTTCTTT,CASTSLGGNTEAFF
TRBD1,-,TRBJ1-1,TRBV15,TGTGCCACCAGCCGAAACAGGGGAGCTGAAGCTTTCTTT,CATSRNRGAEAFF
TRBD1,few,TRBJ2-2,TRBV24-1,TGTGCCACCAGTGATTTATACAGGGGGAACACCGGGGAGCTGTTTTTT,CATSDLYRGNTGELFF
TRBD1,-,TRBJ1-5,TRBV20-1,TGCAGTGCTACCTGGACAGGGAGATTTTCAAGCAATCAGCCCCAGCATTTT,CSATWTGRFSSNQPQHF
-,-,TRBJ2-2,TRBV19,TGTGCCAGTAGTATAGATGGGAGAAACACCGGGGAGCTGTTTTTT,CASSIDGRNTGELFF
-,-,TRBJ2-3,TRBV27,TGTGCCAGCAGTCCTTCCGTCTCGGGCCATACGCAGTATTTT,CASSPSVSGHTQYF
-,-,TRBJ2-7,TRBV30,TGTGCCTGGAGTTATCGGGGGGCGGCTATCTACGAGCAGTACTTC,CAWSYRGAAIYEQYF
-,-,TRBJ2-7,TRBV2,TGTGCCAGCATCTATACGCCTTCCTACGAGCAGTACTTC,CASIYTPSYEQYF
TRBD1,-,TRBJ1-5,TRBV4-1,TGCGCCAGCAGCCTCGAACCTACAGGGGGGAATCAGCCCCAGCATTTT,CASSLEPTGGNQPQHF
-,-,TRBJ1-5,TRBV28,TGTGCCAGCAGGATCCAGACGGGGATAGCAAGTCAGCCCCAGCATTTT,CASRIQTGIASQPQHF
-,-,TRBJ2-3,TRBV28,TGTGCCAGCAGTTTAGCAGGAAGGGGAGGTACGCAGTATTTT,CASSLAGRGGTQYF
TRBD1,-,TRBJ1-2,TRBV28,TGTGCCAGCAGCACTAGAAAGCCCCGGGACAGGGGCAATGGCTACACCTTC,CASSTRKPRDRGNGYTF
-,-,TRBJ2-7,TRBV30,TGTGCCTGGAGTCCGCAAGGAGACGAGCAGTACTTC,CAWSPQGDEQYF
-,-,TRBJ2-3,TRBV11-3,TGTGCCAGCAAGGGACGGGAGACAGATACGCAGTATTTT,CASKGRETDTQYF
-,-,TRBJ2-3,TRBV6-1,TGTGCCAGCAGTGAACGGCGAGCAAACACAGATACGCAGTATTTT,CASSERRANTDTQYF
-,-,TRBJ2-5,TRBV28,TGTGCCAGCAGTTTCGGGAGTTTGGGAGAGACCCAGTACTTC,CASSFGSLGETQYF
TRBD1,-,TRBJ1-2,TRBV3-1,TGTGCCAGCAGCCATCGACAGGGAGGGGATGGCTACACCTTC,CASSHRQGGDGYTF
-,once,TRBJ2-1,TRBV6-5,TGTGCCAGCAGTGACCAACGTAGAAGCTCCTACAATGAGCAGTTCTTC,CASSDQRRSSYNEQFF
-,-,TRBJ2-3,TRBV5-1,TGCGCCAGCAGCACAATTAGCACAGATACGCAGTATTTT,CASSTISTDTQYF
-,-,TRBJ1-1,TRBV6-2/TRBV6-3,TGTGCCAGCAGTTACTCTACAGTGATGAACACTGAAGCTTTCTTT,CASSYSTVMNTEAFF
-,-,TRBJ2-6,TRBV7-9,TGTGCCAGCAGATCAGGGGCCGGGGCCAACGTCCTGACTTTC,CASRSGAGANVLTF
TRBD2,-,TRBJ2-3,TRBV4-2,TGTGCCAGCAGCCGAGGGGACGGCGGGGGTGAGGCAGCAGATACGCAGTATTTT,CASSRGDGGGEAADTQYF
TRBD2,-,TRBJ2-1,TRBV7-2,TGTGCCAGCAGCTTCGGGACTAGCGGGAGGGATGAGCAGTTCTTC,CASSFGTSGRDEQFF
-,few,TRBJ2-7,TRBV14,TGTGCCAGCAGCCACAACCGGGGGCAGTACTTC,CASSHNRGQYF
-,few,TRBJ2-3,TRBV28,TGTGCCAGCACCCAACGCTCATGGAATACGCAGTATTTT,CASTQRSWNTQYF
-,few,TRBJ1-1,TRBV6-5,TGTGCCAGCAGTAGGGGGTACAGCACTGAAGCTTTCTTT,CASSRGYSTEAFF
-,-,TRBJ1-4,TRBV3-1,TGTGCCAGCAGCCATGGCGCGGGGTTTGAAAAACTGTTTTTT,CASSHGAGFEKLFF
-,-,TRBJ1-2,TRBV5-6,TGTGCCAGCAGCCCATTAGACGGCCTTGAATCCTTC,CASSPLDGLESF
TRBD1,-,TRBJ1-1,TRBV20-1,TGCAGTGCGCATCCGGGACAGGGTTTAATGAACACTGAAGCTTTCTTT,CSAHPGQGLMNTEAFF
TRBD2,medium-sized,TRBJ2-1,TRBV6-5,TGTGCCAGCAGTTACTCCGGAGCGGGAGGGGCGGATGAGCAGTTCTTC,CASSYSGAGGADEQFF
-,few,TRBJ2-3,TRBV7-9,TGTGCCAGCAGCTTAGGGTTCCAGGGCACAGATACGCAGTATTTT,CASSLGFQGTDTQYF
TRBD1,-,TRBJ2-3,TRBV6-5,TGTGCCAGCAGGTCCTACACGGGACAGATGACAGATACGCAGTATTTT,CASRSYTGQMTDTQYF
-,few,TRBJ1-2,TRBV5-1,TGCGCCAGCAGCTTGACAGGATCCGTTGATGGCTACACCTTC,CASSLTGSVDGYTF
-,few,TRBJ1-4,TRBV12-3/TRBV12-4,TGTGCCAGCAGTTTCGGGGGGCACGGTGAAAAACTGTTTTTT,CASSFGGHGEKLFF
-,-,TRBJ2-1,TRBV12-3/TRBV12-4,TGTGCCAGCAGTTTAGCGGTTCAGGGAAAAGAGCAGTTCTTC,CASSLAVQGKEQFF